The 27 T cell receptor beta chains below were found in one sample sequenced in a study of T cell responses to AZD1222 COVID-19 vaccine. This table comes from immunoSEQ multiplex PCR, and its TCRdb copy is limited to in-frame clones, with some not included. This table holds about 110,000 clones, roughly 90% found once. The sample in question was peripheral blood, obtained on day 0 of AZD1222 vaccination. The receptor source for this set is an adult in good health.

The rearrangement joins TRBV5-1 to TRBJ2-5; D tentatively fits TRBD1 or TRBD2 (5 bases each). The CDR3 spans 15 residues. Trimming took off 0 bases at V and 3 bases at J, with 12 bases between the two ends. Germline CDR1 and CDR2: SGHRS and YFSETQ. The CDR3 sequence: CASSLALGTEETQYF. Here the CDR3 DNA reads TGCGCCAGCAGCTTGGCCCTGGGGACGGAAGAGACCCAGTACTTC.

The chain uses TRBV6-2 or TRBV6-3 and TRBJ2-5; D is possibly TRBD1 or TRBD2 (6 bases each). V was shortened by 6 bases and J by 5 bases, with 16 bases between the two germline ends. Germline CDR1 MNHEY, CDR2 SVGEGT. This CDR3 has 14 amino acids. The CDR3 nucleotides read TGTGCCAGCAGGCCTACGGGGGCAGGGGAGACCCAGTACTTC. Translating gives CASRPTGAGETQYF.

The chain carries TRBV12-2 and TRBJ1-4. TRBV12-2 corresponds to a pseudogene. This CDR3 spans 14 amino acids. In DNA form, the CDR3 reads TGTGCAAGTCGCTCCCATAGCAGCACCCAAAAACTGTTTTTT. It is translated as CASRSHSSTQKLFF.

This chain joins TRBV6-5 and TRBJ1-1; D is ambiguous. The CDR3 extends over 11 amino acids. The V end was cut by 6 bases, the J end by 1 base, with 3 bases between. Per the germline V gene, CDR1 is MNHEY and CDR2 is SVGAGI. CDR3 DNA sequence: TGTGCCAGCAGGCCGAACACTGAAGCTTTCTTT. Protein product: CASRPNTEAFF.

The V and J genes are TRBV6-5 and TRBJ1-2; tentative D call: TRBD1 (5 bases). The CDR3 runs 14 residues. Germline lookup yields CDR1 MNHEY and CDR2 SVGAGI. Trimming left V 5 bases short and J 4 bases short, with 14 bases between. This CDR3 reads CASSTRTGFYGYTF. The DNA for the CDR3 is TGTGCCAGCAGTACGCGAACAGGCTTCTATGGCTACACCTTC.

The gene calls are TRBV7-2 and TRBJ2-5; 12 bases line up with TRBD2. This CDR3 comprises 16 residues. Germline V gene data show CDR1 as SGHTA and CDR2 as FQGNSA. The V gene end was trimmed by 0 bases and the J gene end by 1 base; junction bases not matched to a gene: 0. CDR3 amino acids: CASSLALAGGQETQYF. The CDR3 coding sequence is TGTGCCAGCAGCTTAGCACTAGCGGGGGGCCAAGAGACCCAGTACTTC.

V is TRBV5-1 and J is TRBJ2-2; no definite D call. Between the trimmed V and J ends, which lost 6 bases and 4 bases, there was a span of 10 bases. The CDR3 is 13 amino acids. The V gene's germline CDR1 is SGHRS and CDR2 YFSETQ. CDR3 sequence: CASTFGLTGELFF. CDR3 coding DNA: TGCGCCAGCACCTTCGGCCTCACCGGGGAGCTGTTTTTT.

There are a few counts of this clone. The rearrangement links TRBV5-5 to TRBJ2-1; 9 bases fit TRBD1. Germline CDR1 reads SGHKS; CDR2 reads YYEKEE (reference sequence). V was clipped by 0 bases and J by 7 bases; unmatched bases: 2. The CDR3 contains 14 residues. The CDR3: CASSLGDRVNEQFF. The DNA of the CDR3 is TGTGCCAGCAGCTTGGGGGACAGGGTGAATGAGCAGTTCTTC.

The chain combines TRBV30 with TRBJ2-7, with 11 positions matching TRBD1. Per the germline V gene, CDR1 is GTSNPN and CDR2 is SVGIG (reference sequence). V dropped 1 base and J dropped 3; count of bases not matched to a gene: 2. CDR3 length: 14 amino acids. CDR3 coding DNA: TGTGCCTGGAGTGCCGGGACAGGGGGCTACGAGCAGTACTTC. This encodes CAWSAGTGGYEQYF.

The chain carries TRBV4-1 and TRBJ2-5; TRBD1 is a possible D gene (6 bases). This CDR3 is 14 amino acids long. The ends were cut back, 2 bases at V and 5 bases at J, with 12 bases in the middle. Germline V gene data show CDR1 as MGHRA and CDR2 as YSYEKL. Here the CDR3 reads CASSQLTGSETQYF. CDR3 DNA: TGCGCCAGCAGCCAACTTACAGGGTCGGAGACCCAGTACTTC.

J is TRBJ2-5 and V is TRBV7-6, with 10 bases fitting TRBD1. This CDR3 is built from 15 residues. From germline, CDR1 is SGHVS and CDR2 FNYEAQ. Germline trimming cut 1 base from V and 9 bases from J; bases unmatched to any gene: 8. For the CDR3, the DNA is TGTGCCAGCAGCTTAGTATTTGACAGGGGGCAGGCCCAGTACTTC. This sequence encodes CASSLVFDRGQAQYF.

This clone has just a few counts. The V call is TRBV6-1, the J call TRBJ1-1; D is ambiguous. Trimming removed 1 base from V and 6 bases from J, with 6 bases in between. This CDR3 has 12 residues. Germline values: CDR1 MNHNS, CDR2 SASEGT. DNA of the CDR3: TGTGCCAGCAGTGAAGTTGGGGCTGAAGCTTTCTTT. The encoded protein is CASSEVGAEAFF.

This clone was recorded once. The chain couples TRBV27 to TRBJ1-2; D might be TRBD1 (5 bases). This CDR3 comprises 16 residues. Trimming cost V 5 bases and J 5 bases, with 21 bases left between them. The germline gives CDR1 MNHEY, CDR2 SMNVEV (reference sequence). Here the CDR3 reads CASSPRGPLGEYGYTF. DNA of the CDR3: TGTGCCAGCAGTCCACGGGGACCCCTAGGGGAGTATGGCTACACCTTC.

The rearrangement joins TRBV18 to TRBJ2-5; 8 nucleotides match TRBD2. Germline loops: CDR1 KGHSH, CDR2 LQKENI. V dropped 3 bases and J dropped 3; count of bases not matched to a gene: 0. The CDR3 contains 13 residues. The CDR3 DNA is TGTGCCAGCTCACCGGGACTAGAAGAGACCCAGTACTTC. It specifies CASSPGLEETQYF.

The rearrangement uses TRBV3-1 (or the pseudogene TRBV3-2) and TRBJ1-2, with D uncertain. Trimming removed 3 bases at V and 2 bases at J, with 10 bases between. Per the germline V gene, CDR1 is LGHDT and CDR2 is YNNKEL (reference sequence). This CDR3 comprises 14 residues. CDR3 region: CASSQVQTNYGYTF. The CDR3 DNA follows: TGTGCCAGCAGCCAGGTACAGACCAACTATGGCTACACCTTC.

The rearrangement links TRBV30 to TRBJ1-5; D call uncertain. CDR1 GTSNPN and CDR2 SVGIG come from the germline V gene (reference sequence). The germline V and J ends were trimmed by 7 bases and 0 bases, with 10 bases remaining between them. There are 13 residues in the CDR3. CDR3 coding DNA: TGTGCCTTTGAGATCGATAGCAATCAGCCCCAGCATTTT. It encodes CAFEIDSNQPQHF.

The chain is built from TRBV5-4 and TRBJ2-7; TRBD2 matches 10 bases. CDR3 length: 14 amino acids. CDR1 SGHNT and CDR2 YYREEE come from the germline V gene (reference sequence). V was pared by 0 bases and J by 5 bases, with 2 bases of the junction left unmatched. CDR3 sequence: CASSLELAGDEQYF. The CDR3 nucleotides read TGTGCCAGCAGCTTGGAGCTAGCGGGGGACGAGCAGTACTTC.

V is TRBV3-1 (or the pseudogene TRBV3-2) and J is TRBJ2-7, with a possible D match to TRBD2 (5 bases). Germline CDR1 reads LGHDT; CDR2 reads YNNKEL (reference sequence). V was clipped by 1 base and J by 6 bases, with 13 bases between them. The CDR3 has 14 amino acids. CDR3 sequence (DNA): TGTGCCAGCAGCCAAGGACTATCTCCATCCGAGCAGTACTTC. It is translated as CASSQGLSPSEQYF.

This clone was observed a handful of times. The chain uses TRBV2 and TRBJ1-1, with D possibly matching TRBD1 (5 bases). V lost 7 bases to trimming and J lost 3 bases, with 15 bases between them. The germline V gene has CDR1 SNHLY and CDR2 FYNNEI. The CDR3 totals 14 residues. CDR3: CASMGGLGDTEAFF. The CDR3 nucleotides read TGTGCCAGCATGGGGGGACTGGGGGACACTGAAGCTTTCTTT.

The V gene is TRBV9, the J gene TRBJ2-1; possibly TRBD2 for D (6 bases). Trimming removed 7 bases from V and 1 base from J, with 9 bases in between. The CDR3 runs to 13 residues. Per the germline V gene, CDR1 is SGDLS and CDR2 is YYNGEE. This CDR3 is CASARGSYNEQFF. The CDR3 coding sequence is TGTGCCAGCGCCCGGGGGTCCTACAATGAGCAGTTCTTC. The full variable domain, with the rest looked up from reference TRBV9 and TRBJ2-1, is DSGVTQTPKHLITATGQRVTLRCSPRSGDLSVYWYQQSLDQGLQFLIQYYNGEERAKGNILERFSAQQFPDLHSELNLSSLELGDSALYFCASARGSYNEQFFGPGTRLTVL.

The chain joins TRBV6-1 to TRBJ1-5; TRBD1 might be the D (6 bases). Germline assignment: CDR1 MNHNS and CDR2 SASEGT. This CDR3 is 13 amino acids long. V was pared by 3 bases and J by 7 bases, with 10 bases between. CDR3 in amino acids: CASSEGGQQPQHF. CDR3 bases: TGTGCCAGCAGTGAGGGGGGGCAACAGCCCCAGCATTTT.

This clone was found once. The chain has TRBV2 and TRBJ1-5; tentative D call: TRBD1 (6 bases). Trimming stripped 4 bases from V and 3 bases from J, with 16 bases between. Germline CDR1 SNHLY, CDR2 FYNNEI. The CDR3 totals 16 residues. In DNA, the CDR3 is TGTGCCAGCAGTGCTCCAGGGAACAGGGTCAATCAGCCCCAGCATTTT. Protein product: CASSAPGNRVNQPQHF.

V is TRBV9 and J is TRBJ1-3; 10 nucleotides align to TRBD1. Germline lookup yields CDR1 SGDLS and CDR2 YYNGEE. This CDR3 contains 16 residues. After removal of 0 bases from V and 3 bases from J, the junction contained 3 bases not matched to a gene. The CDR3 nucleotides are TGTGCCAGCAGCGTAGGCGGGACAGGGGATGGAAACACCATATATTTT. Its protein product is CASSVGGTGDGNTIYF. The complete variable domain, with remaining parts taken from reference TRBV9 and TRBJ1-3, reads DSGVTQTPKHLITATGQRVTLRCSPRSGDLSVYWYQQSLDQGLQFLIQYYNGEERAKGNILERFSAQQFPDLHSELNLSSLELGDSALYFCASSVGGTGDGNTIYFGEGSWLTVV.

V and J are TRBV12-3 or TRBV12-4 and TRBJ2-7, with unresolved D. Trimming took 5 bases from V and 11 from J, leaving 16 bases between them. The CDR3 is 12 amino acids. The CDR3 is CASSPTVGWEYF. The DNA of the CDR3 is TGTGCCAGCAGTCCCACTGTGGGGTGGGAGTACTTC.

The chain joins TRBV7-9 to TRBJ2-2; D gene unclear. The V end was cut by 3 bases, the J end by 4 bases, with 12 bases between. The length of the CDR3 is 15 residues. In germline, CDR1 is SEHNR, CDR2 FQNEAQ (reference sequence). The CDR3 loop is CASSLRPVSTGELFF. The CDR3, as DNA: TGTGCCAGCAGCTTGAGGCCAGTATCCACCGGGGAGCTGTTTTTT. The full variable domain, completed using reference TRBV7-9 and TRBJ2-2, is DTGVSQNPRHKITKRGQNVTFRCDPISEHNRLYWYRQTLGQGPEFLTYFQNEAQLEKSRLLSDRFSAERPKGSFSTLEIQRTEQGDSAMYLCASSLRPVSTGELFFGEGSRLTVL.

This clone was observed once. The chain carries TRBV6-4 and TRBJ2-7; a possible D gene is TRBD1 (5 bases). Germline V gene data show CDR1 as MRHNA and CDR2 as SNTAGT. V shed 7 bases and J shed 4 bases, with 23 bases lying between them. CDR3 length: 16 amino acids. For the CDR3, the DNA is TGTGCCAGCAACGCCCAGGACACCCACCCAACATACGAGCAGTACTTC. Its translation: CASNAQDTHPTYEQYF.

The chain joins TRBV18 to TRBJ2-2; 11 bases fit TRBD1. CDR1 and CDR2 from the germline V gene are KGHSH and LQKENI. Trimming cost V 3 bases and J 5 bases; bases outside gene matches: 11. The CDR3 is 18 amino acids. CDR3 protein: CASSPFEDRGQGTGELFF. For the CDR3, the DNA is TGTGCCAGCTCACCCTTCGAGGACAGGGGGCAAGGGACCGGGGAGCTGTTTTTT.